This is a list of T cell receptor beta chains from one sample in a study of T cells in Graves' hyperthyroidism and ophthalmopathy. MiXCR, applied by TCRdb to the multiplex PCR reads, yields one record per CDR3 protein. This sample has approximately 690,000 distinct CDR3 sequences, with 20% to 25% found just once. The sample comprised blood. The receptors originated from a man under 40 with Graves' ophthalmopathy. Both conserved end residues are part of each CDR3. Each record gives: J gene, CDR3 length, V gene, D gene, clone size, CDR3 protein, CDR3 DNA. The D gene is left open where the match is weak. Size values are once, few and many counts, or a class for expanded clones, and some rows have none.

j_call: TRBJ2-3; cdr3_length: 14; v_call: TRBV7-2; d_call: NA; clone_size: NA; cdr3_aa: CASSLFDGTDTQYF; cdr3_nt: TGTGCCAGCAGCTTGTTTGACGGCACAGATACGCAGTATTTT
j_call: TRBJ1-2; cdr3_length: 14; v_call: TRBV12-3/TRBV12-4; d_call: TRBD1; clone_size: NA; cdr3_aa: CASSRQGVNYGYTF; cdr3_nt: TGTGCCAGCAGTAGACAGGGGGTGAACTATGGCTACACCTTC
j_call: TRBJ1-1; cdr3_length: 13; v_call: TRBV10-3; d_call: NA; clone_size: many; cdr3_aa: CAISDQGYTEAFF; cdr3_nt: TGTGCCATCAGTGACCAGGGATATACTGAAGCTTTCTTT
j_call: TRBJ2-7; cdr3_length: 15; v_call: TRBV11-1; d_call: TRBD2; clone_size: few; cdr3_aa: CASSLASGSLREQYF; cdr3_nt: TGTGCCAGCAGCTTAGCTAGCGGGAGTCTAAGAGAGCAGTACTTC
j_call: TRBJ2-4; cdr3_length: 16; v_call: TRBV7-9; d_call: NA; clone_size: many; cdr3_aa: CASSPSGTPAKNIQYF; cdr3_nt: TGTGCCAGCAGCCCCTCCGGAACGCCAGCCAAAAACATTCAGTACTTC
j_call: TRBJ2-3; cdr3_length: 15; v_call: TRBV12-3/TRBV12-4; d_call: NA; clone_size: few; cdr3_aa: CASPPHGLSTDTQYF; cdr3_nt: TGTGCCTCCCCCCCGCACGGACTTAGCACAGATACGCAGTATTTT
j_call: TRBJ2-2; cdr3_length: 14; v_call: TRBV30; d_call: NA; clone_size: NA; cdr3_aa: CAWSVGGAPGELLF; cdr3_nt: TGTGCCTGGAGTGTAGGTGGGGCACCCGGGGAGCTGCTTTTT
j_call: TRBJ1-1; cdr3_length: 13; v_call: TRBV25-1; d_call: NA; clone_size: NA; cdr3_aa: CASSEGYGTEAFF; cdr3_nt: TGTGCCAGCAGTGAGGGTTATGGGACTGAAGCTTTCTTT
j_call: TRBJ1-4; cdr3_length: 15; v_call: TRBV18; d_call: NA; clone_size: few; cdr3_aa: CASSPRKAANEKLFF; cdr3_nt: TGTGCCAGCTCACCGCGCAAGGCCGCTAATGAAAAACTGTTTTTT
j_call: TRBJ2-2; cdr3_length: 14; v_call: TRBV5-1; d_call: NA; clone_size: many; cdr3_aa: CASSPEVHTGELFF; cdr3_nt: TGCGCCAGCAGCCCGGAAGTACACACCGGGGAGCTGTTTTTT
j_call: TRBJ2-7; cdr3_length: 13; v_call: TRBV20-1; d_call: TRBD2; clone_size: once; cdr3_aa: CSASPTSTYEQYF; cdr3_nt: TGCAGTGCTAGTCCGACTAGCACCTACGAGCAGTACTTC
j_call: TRBJ1-1; cdr3_length: 12; v_call: TRBV7-8; d_call: NA; clone_size: many; cdr3_aa: CASSLRDNEAFF; cdr3_nt: TGTGCCAGCAGCCTCCGGGACAATGAAGCTTTCTTT
j_call: TRBJ2-7; cdr3_length: 15; v_call: TRBV28; d_call: TRBD1; clone_size: NA; cdr3_aa: CAMGTGTGDFYEQYF; cdr3_nt: TGTGCCATGGGGACCGGGACAGGGGATTTCTACGAGCAGTACTTC
j_call: TRBJ2-7; cdr3_length: 19; v_call: TRBV28; d_call: TRBD2; clone_size: many; cdr3_aa: CASSGNRGPHSTSGYEQYF; cdr3_nt: TGTGCCAGCAGTGGTAACAGGGGACCCCACTCGACTAGCGGATACGAGCAGTACTTC
j_call: TRBJ2-1; cdr3_length: 17; v_call: TRBV6-2/TRBV6-3; d_call: TRBD2; clone_size: NA; cdr3_aa: CASSGLSGSAAGDEQFF; cdr3_nt: TGTGCCAGCAGTGGCTTAAGCGGGAGCGCAGCGGGTGATGAGCAGTTCTTC
j_call: TRBJ2-3; cdr3_length: 15; v_call: TRBV20-1; d_call: TRBD2; clone_size: many; cdr3_aa: CSARLAGYSTDTQYF; cdr3_nt: TGCAGTGCTAGATTAGCGGGATACTCCACAGATACGCAGTATTTT
j_call: TRBJ2-3; cdr3_length: 14; v_call: TRBV27; d_call: NA; clone_size: NA; cdr3_aa: CASSSTFGTDTQYF; cdr3_nt: TGTGCCAGCAGTTCCACTTTCGGCACAGATACGCAGTATTTT
j_call: TRBJ2-3; cdr3_length: 12; v_call: TRBV12-3/TRBV12-4; d_call: NA; clone_size: many; cdr3_aa: CASSQNSDTQYF; cdr3_nt: TGTGCCAGCAGTCAGAATTCAGATACGCAGTATTTT
j_call: TRBJ1-4; cdr3_length: 12; v_call: TRBV7-2; d_call: NA; clone_size: NA; cdr3_aa: CASSLGDGKLFF; cdr3_nt: TGTGCCAGCAGCTTGGGGGATGGAAAACTGTTTTTT
j_call: TRBJ1-1; cdr3_length: 16; v_call: TRBV19; d_call: NA; clone_size: few; cdr3_aa: CASSMQIRGKNTEAFF; cdr3_nt: TGTGCCAGTAGTATGCAGATCCGGGGCAAGAACACTGAAGCTTTCTTT
j_call: TRBJ1-2; cdr3_length: 14; v_call: TRBV12-3/TRBV12-4; d_call: TRBD1; clone_size: NA; cdr3_aa: CASSHRQGWGGYTF; cdr3_nt: TGTGCCAGCAGTCACAGACAGGGCTGGGGCGGCTACACCTTC
j_call: TRBJ2-1; cdr3_length: 14; v_call: TRBV7-2; d_call: TRBD1; clone_size: many; cdr3_aa: CASSLGTGNNEQFF; cdr3_nt: TGTGCCAGCAGCCTAGGGACAGGGAACAATGAGCAGTTCTTC
j_call: TRBJ1-2; cdr3_length: 16; v_call: TRBV25-1; d_call: TRBD1; clone_size: NA; cdr3_aa: CASSEGTGGYSYGYTF; cdr3_nt: TGTGCCAGCAGTGAAGGGACAGGGGGTTATAGCTATGGCTACACCTTC
j_call: TRBJ2-5; cdr3_length: 14; v_call: TRBV10-3; d_call: TRBD2; clone_size: few; cdr3_aa: CATSGRKQEETQYF; cdr3_nt: TGTGCCACCTCCGGGAGGAAACAAGAAGAGACCCAGTACTTC
j_call: TRBJ1-1; cdr3_length: 14; v_call: TRBV18; d_call: NA; clone_size: many; cdr3_aa: CASSPFLGYTEAFF; cdr3_nt: TGTGCCAGCTCACCATTCCTAGGTTACACTGAAGCTTTCTTT
j_call: TRBJ2-1; cdr3_length: 14; v_call: TRBV20-1; d_call: TRBD2; clone_size: many; cdr3_aa: CSATTSGTYNEQFF; cdr3_nt: TGCAGTGCGACCACTAGCGGGACGTACAATGAGCAGTTCTTC
j_call: TRBJ2-7; cdr3_length: 14; v_call: TRBV5-1; d_call: NA; clone_size: NA; cdr3_aa: CASSLQGHSYEQYF; cdr3_nt: TGCGCCAGCAGCTTGCAGGGCCATTCCTACGAGCAGTACTTC
j_call: TRBJ2-1; cdr3_length: 14; v_call: TRBV12-3/TRBV12-4; d_call: NA; clone_size: NA; cdr3_aa: CASSLNGVYNEQFF; cdr3_nt: TGTGCCAGCAGTTTAAACGGGGTCTACAATGAGCAGTTCTTC
j_call: TRBJ2-7; cdr3_length: 16; v_call: TRBV10-3; d_call: TRBD1; clone_size: few; cdr3_aa: CAISEPGTGDSYEQYF; cdr3_nt: TGTGCCATCAGTGAGCCCGGGACAGGGGACTCCTACGAGCAGTACTTC
j_call: TRBJ2-7; cdr3_length: 14; v_call: TRBV5-1; d_call: TRBD1; clone_size: many; cdr3_aa: CASSHGQGPYEQYF; cdr3_nt: TGCGCCAGCAGCCACGGACAGGGGCCCTACGAGCAGTACTTC
j_call: TRBJ2-1; cdr3_length: 15; v_call: TRBV13; d_call: NA; clone_size: NA; cdr3_aa: CASSARRLQGHEQFF; cdr3_nt: TGTGCCAGCAGCGCCCGCCGATTACAGGGCCATGAGCAGTTCTTC
j_call: TRBJ2-2; cdr3_length: 14; v_call: TRBV7-3; d_call: TRBD1; clone_size: many; cdr3_aa: CASSTTGRVGELFF; cdr3_nt: TGTGCCAGCAGCACGACAGGGCGAGTCGGGGAGCTGTTTTTT
j_call: TRBJ1-2; cdr3_length: 12; v_call: TRBV2; d_call: NA; clone_size: NA; cdr3_aa: CASSVLGLGYTF; cdr3_nt: TGTGCCAGCAGTGTATTAGGGCTTGGCTACACCTTC
j_call: TRBJ2-3; cdr3_length: 12; v_call: TRBV5-1; d_call: NA; clone_size: NA; cdr3_aa: CASSFEPDTQYF; cdr3_nt: TGCGCCAGCAGCTTCGAGCCAGATACGCAGTATTTT
j_call: TRBJ2-5; cdr3_length: 15; v_call: TRBV11-2; d_call: TRBD1; clone_size: many; cdr3_aa: CASSSPTGGKETQYF; cdr3_nt: TGTGCCAGCAGCTCGCCGACAGGGGGCAAAGAGACCCAGTACTTC
j_call: TRBJ1-4; cdr3_length: 11; v_call: TRBV29-1; d_call: NA; clone_size: NA; cdr3_aa: CSVELGEKLFF; cdr3_nt: TGCAGCGTTGAACTTGGTGAAAAACTGTTTTTT
j_call: TRBJ2-3; cdr3_length: 16; v_call: TRBV6-1; d_call: NA; clone_size: many; cdr3_aa: CASSEVLRGGTDTQYF; cdr3_nt: TGTGCCAGCAGTGAAGTCCTACGTGGAGGCACAGATACGCAGTATTTT
j_call: TRBJ1-5; cdr3_length: 13; v_call: TRBV20-1; d_call: NA; clone_size: few; cdr3_aa: CSAPGQGNQPQHF; cdr3_nt: TGCAGTGCGCCGGGCCAAGGCAATCAGCCCCAGCATTTT
j_call: TRBJ2-7; cdr3_length: 14; v_call: TRBV28; d_call: NA; clone_size: few; cdr3_aa: CASSPRAFHYEQYF; cdr3_nt: TGTGCCAGCAGTCCCCGCGCGTTCCATTACGAGCAGTACTTC
j_call: TRBJ2-3; cdr3_length: 15; v_call: TRBV7-2; d_call: TRBD2; clone_size: many; cdr3_aa: CASSIGLAPGDTQYF; cdr3_nt: TGTGCCAGCAGCATCGGACTAGCGCCCGGAGATACGCAGTATTTT
j_call: TRBJ1-3; cdr3_length: 15; v_call: TRBV12-3/TRBV12-4; d_call: NA; clone_size: NA; cdr3_aa: CASSLAGMDGNTIYF; cdr3_nt: TGTGCCAGCAGTTTAGCAGGGATGGATGGAAACACCATATATTTT
j_call: TRBJ1-1; cdr3_length: 15; v_call: TRBV20-1; d_call: NA; clone_size: many; cdr3_aa: CSARAATRWNTEAFF; cdr3_nt: TGCAGTGCTAGAGCGGCTACTCGTTGGAACACTGAAGCTTTCTTT